This TCR beta chain was recovered during a study of cytomegalovirus exposure and HLA in healthy donors. Study-level background: It was reported in a later analysis that the 120 validation repertoires used the same platform as the 666 first-cohort repertoires.

CDR1 is SGHDT and CDR2 is YYEEEE in the germline V gene. The V end was cut by 2 bases, the J end by 7 bases, with 10 bases between. The CDR3 has 14 amino acids. Comments on this clone: Antigen unknown.

Study conclusions and caveats: Clusters of TCRs from the first cohort tended to co-occur in the roughly 120 validation repertoires (as a later analysis found). TCR beta chains numbering about 160 were designated cytomegalovirus-associated. Reports indicated that the classifier achieved high specificity and sensitivity in diagnosing cytomegalovirus status.

The protocol was immunoSEQ multiplex PCR, while the TCRdb copy is restricted to in-frame clones and leaves out a portion. Of about 140,000 clones listed, around 88% are singletons. The receptor was derived from a woman under 30 in good health and CMV-seropositive. The V call is TRBV5-6, the J call TRBJ1-6; the D is unclear. Sequenced input: PBMCs. This CDR3 reads CASSFEGRNSPLHF. The DNA of the CDR3 is TGTGCCAGCAGCTTTGAGGGTCGAAATTCACCCCTCCACTTT.